The 26 T cell receptor beta chains presented below share a single source sample, sequenced in a study of blood T cell repertoires in COVID-19. Clones were sequenced by immunoSEQ multiplex PCR, and TCRdb holds only the in-frame ones, with some missing. The sample consists of about 110,000 clones, roughly two thirds of them appearing once. Specimen: peripheral blood. The source of these receptors is a human donor with acute or convalescent COVID-19. The donor label of this sample is uncertain.

In its sample, this clone was seen a few times. The CDR3 sequence: CASSLGQGSVYEQYF. The DNA for the CDR3 is TGTGCCAGCAGCCTCGGACAGGGAAGCGTATACGAGCAGTACTTC. The rearrangement joins TRBV11-2 to TRBJ2-7; TRBD1 matches at 8 bases. Germline V gene lookup returns CDR1 SGHAT and CDR2 FQNNGV. This CDR3 region has 15 residues. V lost 5 bases to trimming and J lost 4 bases; unmatched junction nucleotides: 10.

The chain joins TRBV5-1 to TRBJ1-4, with 8 positions matching TRBD1. After removal of 0 bases from V and 6 bases from J, the junction contained 4 bases not matched to a gene. The CDR3 runs to 15 residues. Germline V CDR1 and CDR2: SGHRS, YFSETQ. In DNA form, the CDR3 reads TGCGCCAGCAGCTTGGCGGCAGGGGGCCATGAAAAACTGTTTTTT. It translates to CASSLAAGGHEKLFF.

CDR3 residues: CASSPRGREQYV. The DNA of the CDR3 is TGTGCCAGCAGTCCCAGGGGGCGCGAGCAGTACGTC. This sequence joins TRBV2 and TRBJ2-7; 8 positions agree with TRBD1. In germline, CDR1 is SNHLY, CDR2 FYNNEI. The V gene end was trimmed by 5 bases and the J gene end by 6 bases; junction bases not matched to a gene: 3. The CDR3 has 12 amino acids.

The genes are TRBV5-6 and TRBJ2-4; D is uncertain. The germline V and J ends were trimmed by 6 bases and 0 bases, with 7 bases remaining between them. This CDR3 is built from 13 residues. Looked up from germline, CDR1 is SGHDT and CDR2 is YYEEEE. This CDR3 reads CASTSLAKNIQYF. In nucleotides, the CDR3 is TGTGCCAGCACCTCTTTAGCCAAAAACATTCAGTACTTC.

The rearrangement links TRBV6-1 to TRBJ2-4; D unclear. This CDR3 has 17 residues. Trimming shortened V by 1 base and J by 0 bases, and 13 bases separated the two germline ends. Germline CDR1 and CDR2: MNHNS and SASEGT. The CDR3 loop reads CASSEVLPHIAKNIQYF. Written as DNA, the CDR3 is TGTGCCAGCAGTGAAGTGCTACCTCATATAGCCAAAAACATTCAGTACTTC.

The chain uses TRBV7-2 and TRBJ2-1, with 8 nucleotides matching TRBD2. The junction had 8 bases not matched to a gene; V was cut back by 1 base and J by 9 bases. The CDR3 contains 15 residues. Germline V gene data show CDR1 as SGHTA and CDR2 as FQGNSA. The CDR3 nucleotides are TGTGCCAGCAGCTTAGTGCTCGGGGGGGCCGGTGAGCAGTTCTTC. Translated: CASSLVLGGAGEQFF.

CDR3 sequence (DNA): TGTGCCAGCATTACGCGGGGATTGGAGGCAGGATATGGCTACACCTTC. This encodes CASITRGLEAGYGYTF. V and J are TRBV2 and TRBJ1-2, with no clear D. Per the germline V gene, CDR1 is SNHLY and CDR2 is FYNNEI. Trimming took off 7 bases at V and 5 bases at J, with 23 bases between the two ends. The CDR3 runs 16 residues.

The J gene is TRBJ1-1, the V gene TRBV6-5, with 8 bases fitting TRBD1. CDR3 length: 15 amino acids. J gave up 2 bases and V 7 bases, and 9 bases lay outside the gene matches. Germline assignment: CDR1 MNHEY and CDR2 SVGAGI. The CDR3 reads CASTAKGTGNTEAFF. The CDR3 region has the DNA TGTGCCAGCACCGCGAAGGGGACAGGAAACACTGAAGCTTTCTTT.

This sequence joins TRBV5-5 and TRBJ2-7, with D tentatively TRBD1 (6 bases). Germline CDR1 is SGHKS and CDR2 is YYEKEE (reference sequence). The CDR3 consists of 12 residues. Trimming took off 5 bases at V and 5 bases at J, with 11 bases between the two ends. CDR3 DNA: TGTGCCAGCAGGGGACAAGTCCACGAGCAGTACTTC. The encoded protein is CASRGQVHEQYF.

V usage is TRBV7-2 and J usage is TRBJ1-4; D is perhaps TRBD1 (6 bases). This CDR3 is built from 19 residues. CDR1 is SGHTA and CDR2 is FQGNSA in the germline V gene. Trimming shortened V by 3 bases and J by 3 bases, and 23 bases separated the two germline ends. The CDR3 here is CASSFHRDNWSSANEKLFF. The CDR3 DNA follows: TGTGCCAGCAGCTTCCACAGGGACAACTGGTCCTCGGCTAATGAAAAACTGTTTTTT.

This clone was observed a handful of times. V gene TRBV5-4 combines with J gene TRBJ2-2, with TRBD1 identical over 9 bases. CDR3 length: 15 amino acids. Germline lookup yields CDR1 SGHNT and CDR2 YYREEE (reference sequence). The V segment lost 4 bases and the J segment 6 bases; nucleotides outside the gene matches: 7. The DNA for the CDR3 is TGTGCCAGCAGCCCTCAGGGACAGGGATCCGGGGAGCTGTTTTTT. Translation: CASSPQGQGSGELFF.

Of note for this clone: Compared with germline, one end of the junction differs, possibly owing to a read error. V is TRBV9 and J is TRBJ2-5, with TRBD2 identical over 14 bases. This CDR3 has 19 residues. From germline, CDR1 is SGDLS and CDR2 YYNGEE. CDR3 bases: TGTGCCAGCAGCGTAGCTCGGCAGGGTACTTCGGGACTAGCGGGGGCATTGAACTTC. This gives the protein CASSVARQGTSGLAGALNF.

This clone was seen only a few times. The CDR3 spells CASSTGYPAGGLIAKNIQYF. The CDR3 nucleotides are TGTGCCAGTAGTACAGGTTACCCGGCGGGGGGGCTTATAGCCAAAAACATTCAGTACTTC. The chain carries TRBV19 and TRBJ2-4; 9 bases are shared with TRBD2. CDR1 is LNHDA and CDR2 is SQIVND in the germline V gene (reference sequence). The CDR3 covers 20 residues. With 4 bases clipped from V and 0 bases from J, the junction kept 16 bases outside the gene matches.

This clone was seen a handful of times. The chain couples TRBV10-2 to TRBJ1-5, with TRBD1 matching 7 bases. CDR3 length: 15 residues. Germline CDR1 WSHSY, CDR2 SAAADI. Trimming cost V 6 bases and J 1 base; bases outside gene matches: 6. CDR3 amino acids: CASSPDRASNQPQHF. DNA of the CDR3: TGCGCCAGCAGCCCAGACAGGGCGAGCAATCAGCCCCAGCATTTT.

This chain links TRBV10-3 with TRBJ1-3; 7 bases map to TRBD1. Germline CDR1 ENHRY, CDR2 SYGVKD. This CDR3 is 14 amino acids long. Trimming removed 6 bases from V and 0 bases from J; junction bases left unmatched: 2. The CDR3 spells CAIRGDSSGNTIYF. The CDR3 coding sequence is TGTGCCATCAGAGGGGACAGCTCTGGAAACACCATATATTTT.

The V gene is TRBV27, the J gene TRBJ1-2, with 8 bases fitting TRBD1. Germline trimming cut 5 bases from V and 7 bases from J; bases unmatched to any gene: 9. The CDR3 totals 14 residues. In germline, CDR1 is MNHEY, CDR2 SMNVEV (reference sequence). CDR3 nucleotides: TGTGCCAGCAGTCCCCGGCAGGGGGCGCCTGGCTACACCTTC. Protein: CASSPRQGAPGYTF.

The chain couples TRBV12-3 or TRBV12-4 to TRBJ2-3; weak D call: TRBD2 (6 bases). The CDR3 covers 12 residues. The germline V and J ends were trimmed by 6 bases and 6 bases, with 10 bases remaining between them. The CDR3 DNA reads TGTGCCAGCAGCAATCGGGGGGATACGCAGTATTTT. It is translated as CASSNRGDTQYF.

The J gene is TRBJ2-3, the V gene TRBV3-1 (or the pseudogene TRBV3-2); 9 nucleotides match TRBD1. In germline, CDR1 is LGHDT, CDR2 YNNKEL (reference sequence). The CDR3 length is 16 residues. Germline trimming cut 4 bases from V and 1 base from J; bases unmatched to any gene: 6. CDR3 amino acids: CASSPGQGSGTDTQYF. CDR3 nucleotide sequence: TGTGCCAGCAGCCCTGGACAGGGGTCAGGCACAGATACGCAGTATTTT.

This clone was seen repeatedly, ten times or more. The rearrangement joins TRBV2 to TRBJ1-2; D remains ambiguous. Trimming took off 2 bases at V and 1 base at J, with 2 bases between the two ends. This CDR3 has 12 amino acids. Germline V gene lookup returns CDR1 SNHLY and CDR2 FYNNEI. Written as DNA, the CDR3 is TGTGCCAGCAGTGAACATAACTATGGCTACACCTTC. The encoded protein is CASSEHNYGYTF. Full variable domain (outside the CDR3, taken from reference TRBV2 and TRBJ1-2): EPEVTQTPSHQVTQMGQEVILRCVPISNHLYFYWYRQILGQKVEFLVSFYNNEISEKSEIFDDQFSVERPDGSNFTLKIRSTKLEDSAMYFCASSEHNYGYTFGSGTRLTVV.

This clone was recorded many times. This chain links TRBV29-1 with TRBJ2-7; 9 positions agree with TRBD1. Germline CDR1 and CDR2: SQVTM and ANQGSEA. The junction had 8 bases not matched to a gene; V was cut back by 6 bases and J by 5 bases. The CDR3 is made up of 13 amino acids. The CDR3 nucleotides are TGCAGCGTGACGACAGGGGGTTACGACGAGCAGTACTTC. It codes for CSVTTGGYDEQYF.

The chain uses TRBV5-1 and TRBJ2-1; tentatively, D is TRBD2 (5 bases). CDR3 length equals 13 residues. CDR1 is SGHRS, CDR2 YFSETQ, per germline. Trimming removed 2 bases at V and 8 bases at J, with 11 bases between. The CDR3 spells CASSFTGKHEQFF. Written as DNA, the CDR3 is TGCGCCAGCAGCTTTACGGGGAAACATGAGCAGTTCTTC.

The sample holds a few counts of this clone. The chain uses TRBV2 and TRBJ2-5; 9 bases match TRBD2. Germline CDR1 and CDR2: SNHLY and FYNNEI. V was clipped by 5 bases and J by 3 bases; unmatched bases: 4. This CDR3 has 14 amino acids. CDR3 in DNA: TGTGCCAGCAGTAGGACTAGCGTAGAAGAGACCCAGTACTTC. Translation gives CASSRTSVEETQYF. The full variable domain, in which reference TRBV2 and TRBJ2-5 provide the parts outside the CDR3, is EPEVTQTPSHQVTQMGQEVILRCVPISNHLYFYWYRQILGQKVEFLVSFYNNEISEKSEIFDDQFSVERPDGSNFTLKIRSTKLEDSAMYFCASSRTSVEETQYFGPGTRLLVL.

This clone showed up just once. The chain has TRBV19 and TRBJ2-5, with TRBD1 identical over 8 bases. Germline lookup yields CDR1 LNHDA and CDR2 SQIVND (reference sequence). The CDR3 has 14 amino acids. With 5 bases clipped from V and 5 bases from J, the junction kept 7 bases outside the gene matches. The chain's CDR3 is CASSPRGRGETQYF. The CDR3 nucleotides read TGTGCCAGTAGTCCCAGGGGGCGAGGGGAGACCCAGTACTTC.

This chain connects TRBV11-2 to TRBJ2-3; 11 positions match TRBD2. Germline lookup yields CDR1 SGHAT and CDR2 FQNNGV. The CDR3 is 16 residues long. J gave up 3 bases and V 5 bases, and 7 bases lay outside the gene matches. CDR3 in amino acids: CASSVSGGAWTDTQYF. CDR3 bases: TGTGCCAGCAGCGTTAGCGGGGGGGCGTGGACAGATACGCAGTATTTT.

The rearrangement uses TRBV3-1 (or the pseudogene TRBV3-2) and TRBJ1-2, with 7 bases matching TRBD1. With V trimmed by 0 bases and J by 0 bases, 7 bases remained unmatched. The V gene's germline CDR1 is LGHDT and CDR2 YNNKEL (reference sequence). This CDR3 contains 17 residues. CDR3 coding DNA: TGTGCCAGCAGCCAAGAGTCGCGTGGACAGGCTAACTATGGCTACACCTTC. Amino acid sequence: CASSQESRGQANYGYTF.

The chain uses TRBV5-1 and TRBJ1-6, with a weak D call TRBD1 (6 bases). CDR1 and CDR2 (germline): SGHRS, YFSETQ. Trimming shortened V by 1 base and J by 7 bases, and 9 bases separated the two germline ends. The CDR3 is made up of 14 amino acids. In DNA form, the CDR3 reads TGCGCCAGCAGCTTGACAGGGACCAATTCACCCCTCCACTTT. This encodes CASSLTGTNSPLHF.